The 8 T cell receptor beta chains below were found in one sample sequenced in a study of cytomegalovirus exposure and HLA in healthy donors. PCR used 60 Vbeta primers and 13 Jbeta primers. TCRdb's table, derived via immunoSEQ multiplex PCR, lists solely in-frame clones and lacks some. The sample contains around 150,000 clones, 60% to 80% of which appear only once. The sample taken for sequencing was PBMCs. The source of these receptors is a man aged 45-65 years in good health and CMV-seropositive.

The V call is TRBV28, the J call TRBJ1-5; 8 bases agree with TRBD1. Germline trimming cut 4 bases from V and 5 bases from J; bases unmatched to any gene: 7. Germline V gene data show CDR1 as MDHEN and CDR2 as SYDVKM. This CDR3 contains 15 residues. The CDR3 spells CASSWGQAGYQPQHF. DNA for the CDR3: TGTGCCAGCAGTTGGGGACAGGCTGGATATCAGCCCCAGCATTTT. The full variable domain, rest sourced from reference TRBV28 and TRBJ1-5, is DVKVTQSSRYLVKRTGEKVFLECVQDMDHENMFWYRQDPGLGLRLIYFSYDVKMKEKGDIPEGYSVSREKKERFSLILESASTNQTSMYLCASSWGQAGYQPQHFGDGTRLSIL.

The chain is built from TRBV19 and TRBJ1-1; 8 bases are shared with TRBD1. Trimming removed 5 bases from V and 5 bases from J; junction bases left unmatched: 7. Germline V CDR1 and CDR2: LNHDA, SQIVND (reference sequence). The CDR3 has 14 amino acids. The CDR3 spells CASSPPDRDTEAFF. The CDR3 DNA reads TGTGCCAGTAGTCCACCGGACAGGGATACTGAAGCTTTCTTT.

The V gene is TRBV5-1, the J gene TRBJ2-1; no reliable D call. Between the trimmed V and J ends, which lost 0 bases and 3 bases, there was a span of 10 bases. The CDR3 loop spans 15 amino acids. Germline CDR1 reads SGHRS; CDR2 reads YFSETQ. The CDR3 reads CASSLARNGYNEQFF. CDR3 nucleotides: TGCGCCAGCAGCTTGGCCAGGAACGGCTACAATGAGCAGTTCTTC.

This clone occurred once. J is TRBJ2-1 and V is TRBV4-1, with TRBD2 matching 8 bases. The V segment lost 0 bases and the J segment 4 bases; nucleotides outside the gene matches: 5. This CDR3 comprises 16 residues. CDR1 is MGHRA, CDR2 YSYEKL, per germline. The CDR3 region has the DNA TGCGCCAGCAGCCAAGATACCACGGGGGGGTACAATGAGCAGTTCTTC. Translated, it gives CASSQDTTGGYNEQFF.

In this sample, this clone turned up a few times. The V call is TRBV10-3, the J call TRBJ2-5; 10 nucleotides align to TRBD1. Germline CDR1 and CDR2: ENHRY and SYGVKD. The junction had 1 base not matched to a gene; V was cut back by 5 bases and J by 1 base. CDR3 length: 14 residues. CDR3 DNA: TGTGCCATCAGTAGGGACAGGGGCCAAGAGACCCAGTACTTC. Amino acids: CAISRDRGQETQYF.

This clone appeared a few times. The gene calls are TRBV2 and TRBJ2-5, with a tentative D call TRBD1 (6 bases). This CDR3 contains 15 residues. Germline CDR1 reads SNHLY; CDR2 reads FYNNEI. The V end lost 5 bases, the J end lost 5 bases, and 18 bases lay between the germline ends. CDR3 loop: CASSTATGLRETQYF. In DNA form, the CDR3 reads TGTGCCAGCAGTACCGCTACAGGGTTGCGTGAGACCCAGTACTTC.

The rearrangement uses TRBV4-1 and TRBJ2-5, with no clear D. Trimming removed 3 bases at V and 2 bases at J, with 10 bases between. Germline CDR1 reads MGHRA; CDR2 reads YSYEKL. This CDR3 spans 14 amino acids. For the CDR3, the DNA is TGCGCCAGCAGCCAGCCACGAGGACAAGAGACCCAGTACTTC. It codes for CASSQPRGQETQYF.

The rearrangement joins TRBV6-5 to TRBJ2-7, with 7 bases fitting TRBD1. V lost 0 bases and J lost 0; bases outside the gene matches: 2. This CDR3 is built from 15 residues. CDR1 is MNHEY and CDR2 is SVGAGI in the germline V gene. The CDR3 loop is CASSYSGQSSYEQYF. Written as DNA, the CDR3 is TGTGCCAGCAGTTACTCGGGACAGAGCTCCTACGAGCAGTACTTC.